Listed below are T cell receptor beta chains from one sample, sequenced in a study of cytomegalovirus exposure and HLA in healthy donors. The method was immunoSEQ multiplex PCR; TCRdb's version includes in-frame clones alone and lacks a portion of them. Here the sample spans some 190,000 clones, around 84% being singletons. Specimen: PBMCs. These receptor sequences come from a boy aged 2 to 10 in good health and CMV-seronegative. The CDR3 runs from the conserved cysteine through the conserved F or W. A D gene is named only where the DNA matches it firmly. Only part of the rows carry a size: once, few, many, or a class if the clone is expanded.

CDR3nt,CDR3aa,len,d_gene,abundance,j_gene,v_gene
TGCGCCAGCAGGAGGGGAGGAGGTACAGATACGCAGTATTTT,CASRRGGGTDTQYF,14,-,-,TRBJ2-3,TRBV5-1
TGTGCCAGCAGTGTCCGGGACAGTTGGGCCCCTTCACCCCTCCACTTT,CASSVRDSWAPSPLHF,16,TRBD1,-,TRBJ1-6,TRBV28
TGTGCCAGCAGCTTGATAAGGAGCTCCTACAATGAGCAGTTCTTC,CASSLIRSSYNEQFF,15,-,-,TRBJ2-1,TRBV5-6
TGCGCCAGCAGCTTGGGGACAGGGCAGCAAGAGACCCAGTACTTC,CASSLGTGQQETQYF,15,TRBD1,-,TRBJ2-5,TRBV5-1
TGTGCCAGCAGCCCTCGTGCGCGTCGATACGAGCAGTACTTC,CASSPRARRYEQYF,14,-,-,TRBJ2-7,TRBV5-4
TGTGCCTGGAGGGGGGCATGGGGCCGAGTGGACACTGAAGCTTTCTTT,CAWRGAWGRVDTEAFF,16,-,-,TRBJ1-1,TRBV30
TGTGCCAGCACCCTCGTCTCAGATACGCAGTATTTT,CASTLVSDTQYF,12,-,-,TRBJ2-3,TRBV7-8
TGTGCCAGCAGCTTAGGGGGACTAGCGATAAGGGCAGATACGCAGTATTTT,CASSLGGLAIRADTQYF,17,TRBD2,-,TRBJ2-3,TRBV11-2
TGTGCCAGTAGTACAACCGGTTACCCCCTAGACGAGCAGTACTTC,CASSTTGYPLDEQYF,15,-,once,TRBJ2-7,TRBV19
TGTGCCAGCAGTGAAATAGGGGCTAGCAATCAGCCCCAGCATTTT,CASSEIGASNQPQHF,15,-,-,TRBJ1-5,TRBV6-1
TGTGCCAGCAGTGCCCTCGCGGGAGGGTTAACAGATACGCAGTATTTT,CASSALAGGLTDTQYF,16,TRBD2,-,TRBJ2-3,TRBV6-1
TGTGCCAGCAGTTTACGGGGTAGCGGGAGGTGGGGTTACGAGCAGTACTTC,CASSLRGSGRWGYEQYF,17,TRBD2,few,TRBJ2-7,TRBV27
TGTGCCAGTAGTCCACGGGACAGTCCTAATTCACCCCTCCACTTT,CASSPRDSPNSPLHF,15,TRBD1,-,TRBJ1-6,TRBV19
TGTGCCAGCAGCTTGGATCCAGGGATTAACTATGGCTACACCTTC,CASSLDPGINYGYTF,15,-,-,TRBJ1-2,TRBV5-8
TGCAGCGTTGAGGCTAGCGGGAGGACCACAGATACGCAGTATTTT,CSVEASGRTTDTQYF,15,TRBD2,-,TRBJ2-3,TRBV29-1
TGTGCCAGCAGTTACTCGACGGGGGCTGAAGCTTTCTTT,CASSYSTGAEAFF,13,-,-,TRBJ1-1,TRBV6-6
TGTGCCAGCAGTGGACTGGACTACGAGCAGTACTTC,CASSGLDYEQYF,12,-,-,TRBJ2-7,TRBV2
TGTGCCATCAGTGATGATAGCTCCTATAATTCACCCCTCCACTTT,CAISDDSSYNSPLHF,15,-,-,TRBJ1-6,TRBV10-3
TGTGCCAGCAGCTTGTATAGGGGTGACTATGGCTACACCTTC,CASSLYRGDYGYTF,14,-,-,TRBJ1-2,TRBV7-2
TGTGCCAGCAGTGAAGTAGGCCAGGGGTGGTCCGGGGAGCTGTTTTTT,CASSEVGQGWSGELFF,16,-,once,TRBJ2-2,TRBV2
TGTGCCACCAGCAGAGCGGCAGGGCCAAATCAGCCCCAGCATTTT,CATSRAAGPNQPQHF,15,-,-,TRBJ1-5,TRBV15
TGCGCCAGCAGCTTTGGACTGCCCTCTGGAAACACCATATATTTT,CASSFGLPSGNTIYF,15,-,-,TRBJ1-3,TRBV5-1
TGTGCCAGCAGCTGGCTTCAGGGTAGCGGGAGTCATTACGAGCAGTACTTC,CASSWLQGSGSHYEQYF,17,TRBD2,-,TRBJ2-7,TRBV7-9
TGTGCCAGCAGCTTGGGACTAGCCCCCTCCTACGAGCAGTACTTC,CASSLGLAPSYEQYF,15,TRBD2,-,TRBJ2-7,TRBV7-3
TGCGCCAGCAGCGTACCTACTAGCGGGGGGCCCTCCACAGATACGCAGTATTTT,CASSVPTSGGPSTDTQYF,18,TRBD2,-,TRBJ2-3,TRBV5-1
TGTGCCAGCAGTGAATTTACAGCCAGAGCTTTCCAAGAGACCCAGTACTTC,CASSEFTARAFQETQYF,17,-,once,TRBJ2-5,TRBV6-1
TGTGCCTTTCGGACAGGGTACAATGAGCAGTTCTTC,CAFRTGYNEQFF,12,TRBD1,-,TRBJ2-1,TRBV2